These 2 T cell receptor beta chains share one sample of origin, sequenced in a study of vaccination effects on CD4 cells after COVID-19. With the ViraFEST assay, the study expanded antigen-specific CD4+ T cells using viral peptide pools, then sequenced them. CD4+ T cells were isolated after less than 13 days of culture. Nucleocapsid antibodies were negative in the vaccine recipients, who had never had SARS-CoV-2 infection. No cognate antigen is known for these TCRs. Repertoires were generated with immunoSEQ multiplex PCR, while TCRdb's copy carries only in-frame clones and drops some. The data contain 65,000 to 90,000 clones, around 79% of them singletons. The specimen was CD4+ T cells from PBMCs cultured with SARS-CoV-2 spike peptides, collected before COVID-19 vaccination. The receptor set was obtained from a human donor who received a COVID-19 vaccine.

The V gene is TRBV7-2, the J gene TRBJ1-2; TRBD1 is a possible D gene (5 bases). Trimming left V 1 base short and J 0 bases short, with 9 bases between. CDR3 size: 15 residues. From germline, CDR1 is SGHTA and CDR2 FQGNSA. The CDR3 spells CASSLDGGANYGYTF. CDR3 DNA: TGTGCCAGCAGCTTAGACGGAGGGGCTAACTATGGCTACACCTTC.

Remarks on this clone: The identical CDR3 is also encoded by other nucleotide sequences in the sample. In DNA, the CDR3 is TGTGCCAGCAGTCCCCCGGACAGTAGGTATGGCTACACCTTC. Protein sequence: CASSPPDSRYGYTF. This chain links TRBV27 with TRBJ1-2; the D gene is possibly TRBD1 (6 bases). This CDR3 region has 14 residues. Germline V gives CDR1 MNHEY, CDR2 SMNVEV (reference sequence). V was trimmed by 5 bases and J by 5 bases, leaving 15 bases between them.